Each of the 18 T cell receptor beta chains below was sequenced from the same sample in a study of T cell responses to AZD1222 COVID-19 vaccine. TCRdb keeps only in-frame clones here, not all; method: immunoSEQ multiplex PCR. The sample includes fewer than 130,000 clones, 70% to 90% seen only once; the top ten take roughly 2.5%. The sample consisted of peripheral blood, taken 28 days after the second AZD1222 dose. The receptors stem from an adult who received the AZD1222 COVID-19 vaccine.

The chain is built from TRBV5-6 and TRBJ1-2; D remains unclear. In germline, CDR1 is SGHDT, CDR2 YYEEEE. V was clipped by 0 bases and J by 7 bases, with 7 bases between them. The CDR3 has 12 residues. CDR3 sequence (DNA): TGTGCCAGCAGCTTGGTTAGACGTGGCTACACCTTC. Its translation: CASSLVRRGYTF.

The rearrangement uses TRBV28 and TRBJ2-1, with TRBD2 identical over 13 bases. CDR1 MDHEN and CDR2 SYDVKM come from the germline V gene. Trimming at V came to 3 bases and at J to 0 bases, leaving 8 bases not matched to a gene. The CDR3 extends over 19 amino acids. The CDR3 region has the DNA TGTGCCAGCAGTTTGGTCGCGGGACTAGCGGGGTCCTCCTACAATGAGCAGTTCTTC. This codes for CASSLVAGLAGSSYNEQFF. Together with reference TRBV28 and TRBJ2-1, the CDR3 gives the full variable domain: DVKVTQSSRYLVKRTGEKVFLECVQDMDHENMFWYRQDPGLGLRLIYFSYDVKMKEKGDIPEGYSVSREKKERFSLILESASTNQTSMYLCASSLVAGLAGSSYNEQFFGPGTRLTVL.

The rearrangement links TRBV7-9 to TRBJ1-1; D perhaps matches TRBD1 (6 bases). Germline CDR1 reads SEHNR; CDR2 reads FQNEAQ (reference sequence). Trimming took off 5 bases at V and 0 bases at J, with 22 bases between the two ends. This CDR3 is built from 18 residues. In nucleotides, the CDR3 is TGTGCCAGCAGCGAAGGGTTATTCACAGGGCCCATGAACACTGAAGCTTTCTTT. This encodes CASSEGLFTGPMNTEAFF.

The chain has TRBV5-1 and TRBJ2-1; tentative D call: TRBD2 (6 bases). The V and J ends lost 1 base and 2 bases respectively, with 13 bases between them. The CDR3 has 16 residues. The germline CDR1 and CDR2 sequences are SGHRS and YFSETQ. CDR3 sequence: CASSLFGGITYNEQFF. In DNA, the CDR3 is TGCGCCAGCAGCTTGTTTGGCGGGATCACCTACAATGAGCAGTTCTTC.

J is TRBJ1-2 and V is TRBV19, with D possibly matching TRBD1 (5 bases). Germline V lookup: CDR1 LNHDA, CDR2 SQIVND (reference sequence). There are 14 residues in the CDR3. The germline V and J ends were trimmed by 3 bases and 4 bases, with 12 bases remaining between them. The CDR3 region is CASSIGAEIYGYTF. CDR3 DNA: TGTGCCAGTAGTATTGGGGCAGAAATCTATGGCTACACCTTC. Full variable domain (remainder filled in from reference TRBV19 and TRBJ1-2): DGGITQSPKYLFRKEGQNVTLSCEQNLNHDAMYWYRQDPGQGLRLIYYSQIVNDFQKGDIAEGYSVSREKKESFPLTVTSAQKNPTAFYLCASSIGAEIYGYTFGSGTRLTVV.

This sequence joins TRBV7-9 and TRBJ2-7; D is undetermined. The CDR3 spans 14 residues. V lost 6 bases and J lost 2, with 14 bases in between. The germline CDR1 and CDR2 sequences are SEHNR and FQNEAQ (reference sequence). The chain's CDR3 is CASSKPGVPYEQYF. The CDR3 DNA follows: TGTGCCAGCAGTAAACCCGGCGTCCCCTACGAGCAGTACTTC.

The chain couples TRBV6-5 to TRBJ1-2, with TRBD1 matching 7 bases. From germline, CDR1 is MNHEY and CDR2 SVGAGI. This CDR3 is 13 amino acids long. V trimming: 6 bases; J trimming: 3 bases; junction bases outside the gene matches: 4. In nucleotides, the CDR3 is TGTGCCAGCAGGGTGACAGGGTACTATGGCTACACCTTC. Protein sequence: CASRVTGYYGYTF.

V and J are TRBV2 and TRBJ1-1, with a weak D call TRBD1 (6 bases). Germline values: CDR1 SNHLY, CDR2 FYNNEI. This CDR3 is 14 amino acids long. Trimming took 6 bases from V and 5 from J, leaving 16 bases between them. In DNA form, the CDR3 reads TGTGCCAGCAGCCACAGGGTTGTCGGAACTGAAGCTTTCTTT. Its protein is CASSHRVVGTEAFF.

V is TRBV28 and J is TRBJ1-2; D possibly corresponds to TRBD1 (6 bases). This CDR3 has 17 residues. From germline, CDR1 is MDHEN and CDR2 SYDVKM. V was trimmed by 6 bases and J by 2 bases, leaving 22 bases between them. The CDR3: CASSSGDRIGLNYGYTF. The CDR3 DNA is TGTGCCAGCAGCTCAGGAGACAGGATAGGACTGAACTATGGCTACACCTTC.

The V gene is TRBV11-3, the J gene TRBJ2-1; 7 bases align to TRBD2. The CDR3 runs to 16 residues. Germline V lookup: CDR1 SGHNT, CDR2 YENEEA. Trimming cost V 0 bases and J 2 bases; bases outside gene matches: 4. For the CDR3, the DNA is TGTGCCAGCAGCTTAGATGGCGGGAGTACCTACAATGAGCAGTTCTTC. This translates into CASSLDGGSTYNEQFF.

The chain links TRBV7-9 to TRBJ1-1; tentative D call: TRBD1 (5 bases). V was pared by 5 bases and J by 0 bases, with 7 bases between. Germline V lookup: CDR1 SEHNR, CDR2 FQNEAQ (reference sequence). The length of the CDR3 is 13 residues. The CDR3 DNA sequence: TGTGCCAGCAGCCCCAGGGTGAACACTGAAGCTTTCTTT. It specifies CASSPRVNTEAFF.

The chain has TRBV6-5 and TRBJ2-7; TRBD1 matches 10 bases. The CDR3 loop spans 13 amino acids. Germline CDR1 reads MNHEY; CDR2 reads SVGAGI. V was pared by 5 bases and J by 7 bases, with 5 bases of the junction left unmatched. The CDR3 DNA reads TGTGCCAGCAGTCGGGACAGGGGAAGGGAGCAGTACTTC. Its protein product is CASSRDRGREQYF.

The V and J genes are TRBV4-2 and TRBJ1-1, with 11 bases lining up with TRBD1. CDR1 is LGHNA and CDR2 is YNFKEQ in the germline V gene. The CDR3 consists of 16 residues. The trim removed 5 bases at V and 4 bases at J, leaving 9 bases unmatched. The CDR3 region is CASSKGQGEASTEAFF. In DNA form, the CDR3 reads TGTGCCAGCAGCAAGGGACAGGGGGAAGCGAGCACTGAAGCTTTCTTT.

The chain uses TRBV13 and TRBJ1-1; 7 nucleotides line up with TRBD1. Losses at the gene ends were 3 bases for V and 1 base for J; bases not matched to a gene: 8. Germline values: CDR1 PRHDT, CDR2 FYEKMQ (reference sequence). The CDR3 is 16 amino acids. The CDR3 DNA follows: TGTGCCAGCAGCTTCCCCCCGACAGGGAGGAACACTGAAGCTTTCTTT. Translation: CASSFPPTGRNTEAFF.

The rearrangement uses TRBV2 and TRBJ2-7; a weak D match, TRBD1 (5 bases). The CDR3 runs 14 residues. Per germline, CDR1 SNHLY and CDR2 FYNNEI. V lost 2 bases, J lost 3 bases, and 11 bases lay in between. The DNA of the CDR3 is TGTGCCAGCAGTGAAACAGGTAGCTTCTACGAGCAGTACTTC. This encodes CASSETGSFYEQYF.

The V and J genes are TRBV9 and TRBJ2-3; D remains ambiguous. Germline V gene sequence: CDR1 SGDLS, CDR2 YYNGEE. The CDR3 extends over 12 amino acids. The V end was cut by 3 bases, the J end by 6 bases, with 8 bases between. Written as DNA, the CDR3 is TGTGCCAGCAGCGCCGTTGGGGATACGCAGTATTTT. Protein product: CASSAVGDTQYF.

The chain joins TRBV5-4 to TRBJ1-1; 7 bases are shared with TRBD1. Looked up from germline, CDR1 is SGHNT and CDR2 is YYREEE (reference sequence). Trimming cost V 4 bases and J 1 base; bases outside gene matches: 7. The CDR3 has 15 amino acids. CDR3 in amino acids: CASSVRGTENTEAFF. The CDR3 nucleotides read TGTGCCAGCAGCGTCCGAGGGACAGAGAACACTGAAGCTTTCTTT.

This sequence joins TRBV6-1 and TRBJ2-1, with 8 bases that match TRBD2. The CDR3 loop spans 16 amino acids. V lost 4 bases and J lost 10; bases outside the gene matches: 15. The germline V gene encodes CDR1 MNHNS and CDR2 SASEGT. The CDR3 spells CASSGLGTRGVGEQFF. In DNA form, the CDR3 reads TGTGCCAGCAGTGGCCTCGGGACTAGAGGAGTTGGGGAGCAGTTCTTC.